This T cell receptor (beta chain) is from a study of T-cell memory formation after mild COVID-19. TCRdb used MiXCR to reprocess the 5' RACE reads, holding one entry per CDR3 protein. The table includes hundreds of thousands of distinct CDR3 sequences, approximately 22% detected once. Note on this clonotype: What it binds is unknown.

Findings and limits, study-wide: Certain responding clones were present in pre-infection memory, suggesting participation of cross-reactive memory.

CDR3 size: 15 residues. CDR1 is SGHTA, CDR2 FQGTGA, per germline. Between the trimmed V and J ends, which lost 5 bases and 4 bases, there was a span of 17 bases. The sequenced sample consisted of PBMCs or a T cell subset sorted from them (not recorded which). The chain links TRBV7-3 to TRBJ1-1; a possible D gene is TRBD1 (5 bases). The source is a man between 18 and 29 years old who had mild COVID-19 (a few samples of this study predate the infection). Cell type and time point are not known. The CDR3 region has the DNA TGTGCCAGCAGCCCAACCAGGGTGGAAGGCACTGAAGCTTTCTTT. Translating it yields CASSPTRVEGTEAFF.